The rows below give T cell receptor beta chains drawn from one sample of a study of OX40 agonist ivuxolimab in advanced cancers. The table came from immunoSEQ multiplex PCR; TCRdb's copy has only in-frame clones and leaves some out. The data hold about 45,000 clones, with about 90% observed a single time. The specimen comprised CD4+ or CD8+ T cells sorted from blood, sampled in a trial of the OX40 agonist ivuxolimab. These receptors all come from an adult with an advanced solid tumor such as melanoma, head and neck, liver or kidney cancer. Both conserved end residues are part of each CDR3. The order of the fields is V gene, D gene, J gene, clone size, CDR3 DNA, CDR3 protein. A D gene is named only where the DNA matches it firmly. The listing skips clone size in some rows; elsewhere it reads once, few, many or a size class.

TRBV9	NA	TRBJ2-7	medium-sized	TGTGCCAGCAGCGCTACCAACTCGCCGGGACCAAATGAGGAACAGTACTTC	CASSATNSPGPNEEQYF
TRBV13	TRBD2	TRBJ2-3	NA	TGTGCCAGCAGCTTATTAGCGGGGATGCTCACAGATACGCAGTATTTT	CASSLLAGMLTDTQYF
TRBV7-3	NA	TRBJ2-1	once	TGTGCCAGCAGCTTCTCGACAGGGAGGGACTACAATGAGCAGTTCTTC	CASSFSTGRDYNEQFF
TRBV7-2	NA	TRBJ2-2	NA	TGTGCCAGCAGCTCGCAGGGTAGATATGGCGGGGAGCTGTTTTTT	CASSSQGRYGGELFF
TRBV29-1	NA	TRBJ1-2	once	TGCAGCGCACCCCTACCAGCCGGTGGCTACACCTTC	CSAPLPAGGYTF
TRBV10-3	NA	TRBJ1-1	NA	TGTGCCATCAGTCCCATGAACACTGAAGCTTTCTTT	CAISPMNTEAFF
TRBV27	NA	TRBJ2-5	NA	TGTGCCAGCAGAAGTCGGGAAACCCAGTACTTC	CASRSRETQYF
TRBV9	NA	TRBJ2-4	NA	TGTGCCAGCAGCGTAAGCAGCGGCGGAAACATTCAGTACTTC	CASSVSSGGNIQYF
TRBV29-1	NA	TRBJ2-7	NA	TGCAGCGTTGAAGACAGAGCCTCCTACGAGCAGTACTTC	CSVEDRASYEQYF
TRBV7-9	TRBD2	TRBJ2-4	NA	TGTGCCAGCAGCGGAGAAAGCGGGGGAGAAAACATTCAGTACTTC	CASSGESGGENIQYF
TRBV10-1	TRBD1	TRBJ2-7	NA	TGCGCCAGCAGTGAGAGGGGGGACAGGCCACACGAGCAGTACTTC	CASSERGDRPHEQYF
TRBV5-1	NA	TRBJ1-2	NA	TGCGCCAGCAGCTTGGGCACATACTATGGCTACACCTTC	CASSLGTYYGYTF
TRBV5-1	NA	TRBJ2-3	NA	TGCGCCAGCAGGAGGTTCCCATCCGCCACAGATACGCAGTATTTT	CASRRFPSATDTQYF
TRBV5-4	TRBD1	TRBJ2-7	NA	TGTGCCAGCAGCTTGGACAGGGGTAGCGAGCAGTACTTC	CASSLDRGSEQYF
TRBV11-2	NA	TRBJ2-2	NA	TGTGCCAGCAGCTGGGCAGGGATTTACACCGGGGAGCTGTTTTTT	CASSWAGIYTGELFF
TRBV29-1	NA	TRBJ2-3	once	TGCAGCGTTGTTGGCCGGGCTGATACGCAGTATTTT	CSVVGRADTQYF
TRBV4-1	TRBD2	TRBJ2-1	NA	TGCGCCAGCAGCCAGACAACCCTAGCGGGAGAAGGCTACAATGAGCAGTTCTTC	CASSQTTLAGEGYNEQFF
TRBV30	TRBD2	TRBJ2-3	NA	TGTGCCTGCACCCTGAGATCTGGGACTAGCGGAGGGCTTCGCACAGATACGCAGTATTTT	CACTLRSGTSGGLRTDTQYF
TRBV9	TRBD1	TRBJ1-1	once	TGTGCCAGCAGCGCCGGACAGGGGGACACTGAAGCTTTCTTT	CASSAGQGDTEAFF
TRBV4-1	NA	TRBJ1-2	once	TGCGCCAGCAGCCAAGATTGGGTAGACAACTATGGCTACACCTTC	CASSQDWVDNYGYTF
TRBV7-8	NA	TRBJ2-1	NA	TGTGCCAGCAGCCCGGGGGATACCAGGGTGAATGAGCAGTTCTTC	CASSPGDTRVNEQFF
TRBV11-2	TRBD2	TRBJ2-7	NA	TGTGCCAGCAGCTGGAGCGGGGGGGTCAACTACGAGCAGTACTTC	CASSWSGGVNYEQYF
TRBV19	TRBD2	TRBJ2-1	once	TGTGCCAGTAGGGAAGGACTAGCGGAAACCAGCTCCTACAATGAGCAGTTCTTC	CASREGLAETSSYNEQFF
TRBV30	TRBD1	TRBJ1-2	NA	TGTGCCTGGACCCCCGGGACAGGGGGCGACTATGGCTACACCTTC	CAWTPGTGGDYGYTF
TRBV5-5	NA	TRBJ2-7	NA	TGTGCCAGCAGCTCCCCCGGGACACTCTACGAGCAGTACTTC	CASSSPGTLYEQYF
TRBV6-1	TRBD2	TRBJ2-7	NA	TGTGCCAGCAGTGAATGGGGAGGGGAATCCTACGAGCAGTACTTC	CASSEWGGESYEQYF
TRBV27	NA	TRBJ2-1	NA	TGTGCCAGCACTTCGGGCCCCGCGGGTATTGAGCAGTTCTTC	CASTSGPAGIEQFF
TRBV7-9	TRBD2	TRBJ2-5	NA	TGTGCCAGCAGCCCCCAGGGCGGGGGGGCCGGCGAGACCCAGTACTTC	CASSPQGGGAGETQYF
TRBV7-9	TRBD2	TRBJ2-1	once	TGTGCCAGCAGCTTCCTAACTAGCGGGGTCAATGAGCAGTTCTTC	CASSFLTSGVNEQFF
TRBV9	NA	TRBJ2-7	NA	TGTGCCAGCAGCCTAAGGGGGGTCAGCTCCTACGAGCAGTACTTC	CASSLRGVSSYEQYF
TRBV29-1	NA	TRBJ2-1	NA	TGCAGCGCACAAGCGGAGAGCTCCTACAATGAGCAGTTCTTC	CSAQAESSYNEQFF
TRBV6-1	NA	TRBJ1-3	once	TGTGCCAGCAGGAAAGGAAGTTATGGAGGAAACACCATATATTTT	CASRKGSYGGNTIYF
TRBV30	NA	TRBJ1-2	NA	TGTGCCTGGTTGGGACACCCGAGATCCTATGGCTACACCTTC	CAWLGHPRSYGYTF
TRBV30	NA	TRBJ1-1	NA	TGTGCCTGGAGTGTACTTCGCCCCGAAGCTTTCTTT	CAWSVLRPEAFF
TRBV5-1	NA	TRBJ1-4	once	TGCGCCAGCAGTAGGGAGCAGGGTAATGAAAAACTGTTTTTT	CASSREQGNEKLFF
TRBV5-4	NA	TRBJ1-1	NA	TGTGCCAGCAGCAGGAGGGACACTGAAGCTTTCTTT	CASSRRDTEAFF
TRBV5-6	NA	TRBJ2-7	NA	TGTGCCAGCAGCTTGGAAGTGGAGCAGTACTTC	CASSLEVEQYF
TRBV25-1	NA	TRBJ1-2	NA	TGTGCCAGCAGTGATTGGGGGGATTATGGCTACACCTTC	CASSDWGDYGYTF
TRBV6-5	NA	TRBJ2-7	NA	TGTGCCAGCAGTTACTCGGCCGAATGGACCTACGAGCAGTACTTC	CASSYSAEWTYEQYF
TRBV6-6	TRBD2	TRBJ2-1	NA	TGTGCCAGCAGACAACCGACCGGGACTAGTAACTATGAGCAGTTCTTC	CASRQPTGTSNYEQFF
TRBV6-5	NA	TRBJ2-5	NA	TGTGCCAGCAGTTACTCTTTCCGGGGGCGCGAGACCCAGTACTTC	CASSYSFRGRETQYF